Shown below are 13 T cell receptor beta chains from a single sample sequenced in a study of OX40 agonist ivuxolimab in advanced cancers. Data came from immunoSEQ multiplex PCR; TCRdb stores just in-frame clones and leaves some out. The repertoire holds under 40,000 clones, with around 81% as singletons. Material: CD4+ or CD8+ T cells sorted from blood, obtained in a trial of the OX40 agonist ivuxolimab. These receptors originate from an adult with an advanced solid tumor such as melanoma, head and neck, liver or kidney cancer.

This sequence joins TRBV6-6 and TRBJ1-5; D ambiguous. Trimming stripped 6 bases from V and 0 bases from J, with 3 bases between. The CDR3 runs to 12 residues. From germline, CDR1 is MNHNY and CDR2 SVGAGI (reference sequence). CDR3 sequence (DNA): TGTGCCAGCAGGGATAGCAATCAGCCCCAGCATTTT. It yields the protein CASRDSNQPQHF.

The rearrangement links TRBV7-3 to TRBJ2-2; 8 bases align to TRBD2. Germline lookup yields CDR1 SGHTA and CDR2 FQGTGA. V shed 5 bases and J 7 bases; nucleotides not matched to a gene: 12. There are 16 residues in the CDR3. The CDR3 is CASSPSGGAWGGELFF. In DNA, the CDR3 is TGTGCCAGCAGCCCCTCCGGGGGGGCCTGGGGCGGGGAGCTGTTTTTT.

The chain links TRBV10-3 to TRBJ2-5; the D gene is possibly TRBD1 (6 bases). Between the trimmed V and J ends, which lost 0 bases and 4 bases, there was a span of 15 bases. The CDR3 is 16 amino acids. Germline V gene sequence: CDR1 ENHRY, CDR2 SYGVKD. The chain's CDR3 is CAISESDRGGPETQYF. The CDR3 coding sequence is TGTGCCATCAGTGAGTCCGACCGAGGGGGTCCAGAGACCCAGTACTTC.

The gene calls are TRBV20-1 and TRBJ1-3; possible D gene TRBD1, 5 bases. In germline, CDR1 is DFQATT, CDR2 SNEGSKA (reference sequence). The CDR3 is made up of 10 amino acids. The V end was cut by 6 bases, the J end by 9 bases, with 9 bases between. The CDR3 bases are TGCAGTGCCTCGAGGGGCACCATATATTTT. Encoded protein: CSASRGTIYF.

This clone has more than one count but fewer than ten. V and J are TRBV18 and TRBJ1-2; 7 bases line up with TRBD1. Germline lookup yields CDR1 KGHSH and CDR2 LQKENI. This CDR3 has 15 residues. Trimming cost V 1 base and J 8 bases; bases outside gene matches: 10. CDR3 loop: CASSPLDRVAMGYTF. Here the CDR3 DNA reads TGTGCCAGCTCACCACTCGACAGGGTCGCAATGGGCTACACCTTC.

CDR3 amino acids: CASSGQAPSPYEQYF. DNA of the CDR3: TGTGCCAGCAGCGGACAGGCACCCTCTCCCTACGAGCAGTACTTC. V gene TRBV28 combines with J gene TRBJ2-5; 7 bases map to TRBD1. The J call may not be correct, given that the DNA end is closer to TRBJ2-7. The CDR3 runs to 15 residues. Germline-derived CDR1 and CDR2 are MDHEN and SYDVKM.

CDR3 region: CASSQENRGDYGYTF. CDR3 in DNA: TGTGCCAGCAGCCAAGAAAACAGGGGAGACTATGGCTACACCTTC. The rearrangement joins TRBV4-2 to TRBJ1-2, with TRBD1 identical over 7 bases. This CDR3 comprises 15 residues. The trim removed 0 bases at V and 3 bases at J, leaving 4 bases unmatched. Germline-derived CDR1 and CDR2 are LGHNA and YNFKEQ.

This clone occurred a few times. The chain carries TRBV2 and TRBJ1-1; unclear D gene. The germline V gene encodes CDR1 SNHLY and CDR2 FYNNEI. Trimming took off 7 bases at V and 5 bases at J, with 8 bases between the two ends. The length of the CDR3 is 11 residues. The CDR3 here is CASIYQTEAFF. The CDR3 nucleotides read TGTGCCAGCATATACCAGACTGAAGCTTTCTTT.

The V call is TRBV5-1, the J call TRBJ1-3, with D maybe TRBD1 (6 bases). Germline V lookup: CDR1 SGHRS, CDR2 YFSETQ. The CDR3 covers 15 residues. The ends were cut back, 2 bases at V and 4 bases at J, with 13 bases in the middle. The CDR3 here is CASSLQGDSGNTIYF. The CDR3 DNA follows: TGCGCCAGCAGCTTACAGGGTGATTCGGGAAACACCATATATTTT.

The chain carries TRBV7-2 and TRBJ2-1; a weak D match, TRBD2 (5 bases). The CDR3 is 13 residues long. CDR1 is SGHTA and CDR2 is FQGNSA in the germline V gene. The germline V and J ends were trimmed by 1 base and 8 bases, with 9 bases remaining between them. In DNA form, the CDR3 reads TGTGCCAGCAGCTTAGAGATTAGCGATGAGCAGTTCTTC. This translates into CASSLEISDEQFF.

Here the CDR3 reads CASSPGLGGDTQYF. As DNA, the CDR3 is TGTGCCAGCTCACCGGGCCTTGGTGGAGATACGCAGTATTTT. The J gene is TRBJ2-3, the V gene TRBV18; D gene ambiguous. V was shortened by 3 bases and J by 5 bases, with 12 bases between the two germline ends. CDR1 and CDR2 from the germline V gene are KGHSH and LQKENI. The CDR3 length is 14 residues.

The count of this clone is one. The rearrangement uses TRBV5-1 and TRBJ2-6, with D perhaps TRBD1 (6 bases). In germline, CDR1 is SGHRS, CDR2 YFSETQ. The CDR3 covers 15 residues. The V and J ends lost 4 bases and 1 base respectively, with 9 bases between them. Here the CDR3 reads CASSPQGSGANVLTF. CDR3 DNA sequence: TGCGCCAGCAGCCCACAGGGTTCTGGGGCCAACGTCCTGACTTTC.

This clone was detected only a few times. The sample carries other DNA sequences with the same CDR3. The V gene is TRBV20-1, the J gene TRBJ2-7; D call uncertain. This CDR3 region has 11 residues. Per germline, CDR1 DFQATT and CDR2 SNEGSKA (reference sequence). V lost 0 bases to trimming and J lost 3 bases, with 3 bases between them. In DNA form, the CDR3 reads TGCAGTGCTAGAGACAGCTACGAGCAGTACTTC. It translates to CSARDSYEQYF.